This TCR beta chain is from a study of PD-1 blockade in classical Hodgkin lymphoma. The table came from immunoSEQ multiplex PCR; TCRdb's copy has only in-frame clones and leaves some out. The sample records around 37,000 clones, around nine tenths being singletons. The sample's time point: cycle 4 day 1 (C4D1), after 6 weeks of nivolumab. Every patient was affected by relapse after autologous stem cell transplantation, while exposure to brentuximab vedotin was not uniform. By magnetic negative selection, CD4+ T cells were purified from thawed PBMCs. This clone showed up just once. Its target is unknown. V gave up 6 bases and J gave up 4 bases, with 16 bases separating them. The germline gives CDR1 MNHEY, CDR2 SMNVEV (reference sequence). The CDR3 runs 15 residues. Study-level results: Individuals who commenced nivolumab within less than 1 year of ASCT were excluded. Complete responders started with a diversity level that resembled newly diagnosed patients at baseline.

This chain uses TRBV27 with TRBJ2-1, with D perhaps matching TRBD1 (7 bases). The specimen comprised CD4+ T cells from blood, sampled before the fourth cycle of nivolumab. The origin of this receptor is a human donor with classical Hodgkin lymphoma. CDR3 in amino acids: CASRNPRGEYNEQFF. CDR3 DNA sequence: TGTGCCAGCAGAAACCCCAGGGGGGAGTACAATGAGCAGTTCTTC.